This T cell receptor beta chain was captured by sequencing in a study of blood T cell repertoires in COVID-19. This clone was observed a single time. TCRdb keeps only in-frame clones here, not all; method: immunoSEQ multiplex PCR. The sample yields tens of thousands of clones, roughly 89% seen once. This sequence was found in a man in his 70s with active or convalescent COVID-19. The sequencing input was peripheral blood.

As DNA, the CDR3 is TGTGCCAGCAAAATAGCGGGAGGACCCTACGAGCAGTACTTC. Its translation is CASKIAGGPYEQYF. The chain carries TRBV11-2 and TRBJ2-7; TRBD2 matches 10 bases. Germline CDR1 SGHAT, CDR2 FQNNGV. With V trimmed by 7 bases and J by 2 bases, 5 bases remained unmatched. This CDR3 spans 14 amino acids.